Below, one T cell receptor beta chain is given with its context. What it binds is not known. With a J-beta primer mix and a sample-barcoded 5' primer, a second PCR ran about 7 to 12 cycles. TCRdb fed the 5' RACE reads into MiXCR, producing one record per CDR3 protein. The sample holds some 880,000 distinct CDR3 sequences, roughly 40% seen once. V shed 6 bases, J shed 4 bases, and the junction held 7 bases outside the gene matches. The germline CDR1 and CDR2 sequences are MNHEY and SVGAGI. There are 14 residues in the CDR3. These data originate in a study of blood T cells in healthy people across ages. Study-wide results and limits: Percentage of naive T cells showed a strong correlation with TCR beta diversity. PBMCs that were unsorted prevented a conclusive naive versus antigen-experienced comparison.

Sequences were obtained from blood. The clonotype originates from a man younger than 35 in good health. The chain uses TRBV6-5 and TRBJ1-2, with 8 nucleotides matching TRBD1. The CDR3 sequence: CASSPPGQAYGYTF. The CDR3 DNA follows: TGTGCCAGCAGCCCACCGGGACAGGCCTATGGCTACACCTTC.